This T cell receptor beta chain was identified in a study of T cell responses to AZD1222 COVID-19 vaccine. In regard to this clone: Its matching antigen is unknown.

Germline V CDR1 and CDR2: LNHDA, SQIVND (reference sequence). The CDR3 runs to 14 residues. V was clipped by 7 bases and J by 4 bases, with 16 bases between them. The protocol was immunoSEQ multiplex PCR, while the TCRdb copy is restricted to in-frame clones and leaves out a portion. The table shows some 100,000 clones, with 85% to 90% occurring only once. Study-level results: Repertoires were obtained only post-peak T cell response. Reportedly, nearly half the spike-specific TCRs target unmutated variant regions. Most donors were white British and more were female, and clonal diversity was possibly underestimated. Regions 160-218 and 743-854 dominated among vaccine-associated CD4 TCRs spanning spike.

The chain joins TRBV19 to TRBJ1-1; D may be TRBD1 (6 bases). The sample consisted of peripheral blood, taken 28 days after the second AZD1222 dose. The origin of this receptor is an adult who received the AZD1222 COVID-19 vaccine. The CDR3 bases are TGTGCCAGTACCCTGACAGGTTTTGTCACTGAAGCTTTCTTT. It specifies CASTLTGFVTEAFF.